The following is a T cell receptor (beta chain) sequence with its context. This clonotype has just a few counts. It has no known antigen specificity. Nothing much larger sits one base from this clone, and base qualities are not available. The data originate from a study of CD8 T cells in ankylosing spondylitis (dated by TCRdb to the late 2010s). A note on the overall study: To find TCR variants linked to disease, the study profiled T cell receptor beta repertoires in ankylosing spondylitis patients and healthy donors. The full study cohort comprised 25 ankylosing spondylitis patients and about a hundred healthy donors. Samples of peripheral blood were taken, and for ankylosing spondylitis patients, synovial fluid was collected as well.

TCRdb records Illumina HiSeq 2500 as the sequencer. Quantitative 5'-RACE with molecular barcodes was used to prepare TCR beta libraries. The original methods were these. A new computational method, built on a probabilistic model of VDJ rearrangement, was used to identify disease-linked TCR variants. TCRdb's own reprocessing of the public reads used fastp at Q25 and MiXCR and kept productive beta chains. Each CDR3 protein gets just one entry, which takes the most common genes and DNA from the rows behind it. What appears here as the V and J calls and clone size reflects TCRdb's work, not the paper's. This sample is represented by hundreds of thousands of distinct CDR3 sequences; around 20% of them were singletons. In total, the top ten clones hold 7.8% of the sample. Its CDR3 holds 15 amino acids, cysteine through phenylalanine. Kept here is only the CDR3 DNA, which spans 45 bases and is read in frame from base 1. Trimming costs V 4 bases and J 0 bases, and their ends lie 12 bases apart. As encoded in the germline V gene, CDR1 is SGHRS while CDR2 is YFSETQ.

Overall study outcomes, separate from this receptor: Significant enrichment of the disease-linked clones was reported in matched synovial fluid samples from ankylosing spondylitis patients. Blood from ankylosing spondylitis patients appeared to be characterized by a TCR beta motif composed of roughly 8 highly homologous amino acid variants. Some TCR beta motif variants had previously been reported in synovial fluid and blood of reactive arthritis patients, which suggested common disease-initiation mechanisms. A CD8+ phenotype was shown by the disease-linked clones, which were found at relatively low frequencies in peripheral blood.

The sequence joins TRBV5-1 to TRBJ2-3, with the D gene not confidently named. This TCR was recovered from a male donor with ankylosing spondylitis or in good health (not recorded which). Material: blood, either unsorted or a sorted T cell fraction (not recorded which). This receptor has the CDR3 CASSHQLASTDTQYF. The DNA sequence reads TGCGCCAGCAGCCACCAACTGGCTAGCACAGATACGCAGTATTTT. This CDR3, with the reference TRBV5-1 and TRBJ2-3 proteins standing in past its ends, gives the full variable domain KAGVTQTPRYLIKTRGQQVTLSCSPISGHRSVSWYQQTPGQGLQFLFEYFSETQRNKGNFPGRFSGRQFSNSRSEMNVSTLELGDSALYLCASSHQLASTDTQYFGPGTRLTVL.